The clone carrying this TCR beta chain was recorded a few times. These data come from a study of blood T cell repertoires in COVID-19. Looking at the study overall: Samples of COVID-19 (acute and convalescent) were obtained from the United States, Italy and Spain.

TCRdb's table, derived via immunoSEQ multiplex PCR, lists solely in-frame clones and lacks some. The sample has more than 150,000 clones; roughly four fifths are singletons. Participant ages covered about 18 to 100 years across 20 to 25 US areas. Recovered status applied to Cohort 3 donors who had two consecutive negative PCRs. It also applied to those with clearance or with symptom resolution. Germline V gene data show CDR1 as LNHDA and CDR2 as SQIVND (reference sequence). V was pared by 3 bases and J by 3 bases, with 3 bases of the junction left unmatched. The CDR3 is made up of 14 amino acids. The chain carries TRBV19 and TRBJ1-2; 8 bases map to TRBD1. The sequencing input was PBMCs or T cells enriched from blood (not recorded which). The TCR sequence derives from a man aged 35 to 55 who had recovered from COVID-19. CDR3 nucleotide sequence: TGTGCCAGTAGTATCACAGGGGGGGACTATGGCTACACCTTC. It codes for CASSITGGDYGYTF.